The subject of this entry is one T cell receptor beta chain. This clonotype is categorized as large (0.1 to 1%). It has no known antigen specificity. No much larger clonotype is one base removed from it; base qualities were not supplied. This sample stems from a study of RUNX1 and TCR beta rearrangement in T-cell leukemia (dated by TCRdb to 2018 to 2020). Some background on the complete study: The comparison of TCR beta rearrangements and CDR3 junctions set 13 T-ALLs carrying mono-allelic acquired RUNX1 mutations against some 11 T-ALLs that were RUNX1 wildtype. The multicentric trials consisted of GRAALL-2003 and GRAALL-2005. An earlier study had already determined the RUNX1 mutation status of the T-ALL cases. To allow a comparison of D1 versus D2 segments, the RUNX1 wildtype T-ALLs were chosen so that each carried at least incomplete clonal TCR beta rearrangements. More diverse maturation arrest stages were spanned by RUNX1-mutated T-ALLs, including cases arrested before the onset of TCR beta rearrangement. Genescan analysis following EuroClonality multiplex PCR on genomic DNA was used to assess TCR rearrangements. Every RUNX1 mutation in the mutated group was heterozygous, with approximately nine located in the Runt homology domain and a few in the transactivation domain. TCR beta rearrangements in human T-ALL were analyzed for comparison with results obtained from a Runx1 knockout mouse model. The RUNX1 wildtype T-ALLs were matched for an immature maturation arrest stage, which was defined as lacking cytoplasmic or surface TCR beta protein.

Library preparation employed PCR. The listed sequencing device is Illumina MiSeq. TCR beta DJ and VDJ rearrangements were characterized using next generation amplicon sequencing. Concerning the study's data processing: The Vidjil software was used to analyze amplicon sequencing data and identify clonal TCR beta rearrangements. TCR beta rearrangement characteristics were compared between RUNX1-mutated and wildtype groups using two-tailed Fisher exact tests. TCRdb reanalyzed the raw reads on its own, using fastp at Q25 for trimming and MiXCR for clone calling, and kept in-frame beta chains. Rows are unified per CDR3 protein, each entry keeping the most common DNA and genes. The authors' filters were not applied to this entry. A total of approximately 760 distinct CDR3 sequences appear in this sample, roughly 29% of them only once. The top ten clonotypes cover 37% of the sample. On the study overall, not on this receptor specifically: Usage of the TCR beta J1 cluster was similar in RUNX1-mutated and wildtype T-ALLs, showing no significant difference. TCR beta D1 segment usage did not differ significantly between RUNX1-mutated (83%) and wildtype (about 61%) T-ALL clonal rearrangements. Fewer RUNX1-mutated T-ALLs carried clonal TCR beta rearrangements (about 60%) than reported for T-ALL generally (over 75%). Too few clonal rearrangements were available to evaluate TCR beta CDR3 length or D segment truncation in T-ALLs.

For oncotyping and quantification of minimal residual disease, T-ALL samples were taken at diagnosis from children and adults treated according to protocol. For CDR1 and CDR2, the germline V gene lists SGHDN and FVKESK. The CDR3 spans 16 residues, from the cysteine through the phenylalanine. Only the CDR3 portion is preserved as DNA: 48 bases, with reading frame beginning at the first base. V lost 4 bases and J lost 2 bases, and the count of bases not matched to a germline gene is 10. The source of this sequence is a male donor with T-cell acute lymphoblastic leukemia. The material sequenced was blood. The sequence is built from TRBV14 and TRBJ1-2; TRBD1 matches 7 bases in the middle. The DNA sequence is TGTGCCAGCAGCCTCACAGGGGCCGCCCGAAACTATGGCTACACCTTC. Its translation reads: CASSLTGAARNYGYTF.